The 2 T cell receptor beta chains below all came from one sample that was sequenced in a study of breast tumors, draining lymph nodes, adjacent tissues. Samples came from axillary lymph nodes draining the breast cancer. From the multiplex PCR reads, TCRdb called clonotypes with MiXCR, one entry per CDR3 protein. Here the sample spans under 300,000 distinct CDR3 sequences, less than 40% being singletons. Material: axillary lymph node tissue. The receptors come from a female donor with breast cancer. Some clones in this sample may be carry-over from other donors' samples.

This clonotype has a count of ten or more. The chain combines TRBV20-1 with TRBJ2-3; D not resolved. The CDR3 contains 14 residues. Germline assignment: CDR1 DFQATT and CDR2 SNEGSKA (reference sequence). V was pared by 0 bases and J by 2 bases, with 9 bases between. The CDR3 DNA is TGCAGTGCTAGAGATAGCCAGACCACAGATACGCAGTATTTT. Its protein is CSARDSQTTDTQYF.

This clonotype was found a few times. The V call is TRBV12-3 or TRBV12-4, the J call TRBJ1-1, with D tentatively TRBD1 (6 bases). CDR3 length equals 14 residues. Trimming pared 7 bases from V and 6 bases from J, leaving 18 bases between. CDR3 residues: CASIILRTASEAFF. The CDR3 DNA is TGTGCCAGCATCATACTTCGGACAGCTTCTGAAGCTTTCTTT.